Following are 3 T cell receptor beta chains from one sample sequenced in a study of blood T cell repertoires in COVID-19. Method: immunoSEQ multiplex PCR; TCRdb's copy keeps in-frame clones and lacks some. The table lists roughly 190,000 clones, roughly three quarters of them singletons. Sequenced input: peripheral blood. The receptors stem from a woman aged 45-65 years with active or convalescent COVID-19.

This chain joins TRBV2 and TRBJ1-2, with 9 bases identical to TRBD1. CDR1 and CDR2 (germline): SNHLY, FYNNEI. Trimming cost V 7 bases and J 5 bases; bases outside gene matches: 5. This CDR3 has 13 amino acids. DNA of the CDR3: TGTGCCAGCACCAGAGACAGGGGGTATGGCTACACCTTC. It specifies CASTRDRGYGYTF. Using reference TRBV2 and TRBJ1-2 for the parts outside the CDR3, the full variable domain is EPEVTQTPSHQVTQMGQEVILRCVPISNHLYFYWYRQILGQKVEFLVSFYNNEISEKSEIFDDQFSVERPDGSNFTLKIRSTKLEDSAMYFCASTRDRGYGYTFGSGTRLTVV.

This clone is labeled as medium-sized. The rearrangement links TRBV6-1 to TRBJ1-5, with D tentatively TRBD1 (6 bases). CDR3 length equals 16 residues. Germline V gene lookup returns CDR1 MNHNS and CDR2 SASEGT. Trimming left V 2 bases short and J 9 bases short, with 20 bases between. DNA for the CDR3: TGTGCCAGCAGTGAACACGCAGGGGAGGGGAAGGGGCCCCAGCATTTT. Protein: CASSEHAGEGKGPQHF.

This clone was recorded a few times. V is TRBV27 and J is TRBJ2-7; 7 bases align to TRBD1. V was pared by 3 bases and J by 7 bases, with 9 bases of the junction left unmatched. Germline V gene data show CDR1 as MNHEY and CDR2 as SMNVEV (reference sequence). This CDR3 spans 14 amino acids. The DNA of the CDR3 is TGTGCCAGCAGTTTCCTAACAGGGGTAGGAGAGCAGTACTTC. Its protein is CASSFLTGVGEQYF.